This T cell receptor beta chain was observed in a study of beta chain features in type 1 diabetes (dated by TCRdb to the late 2010s). About the investigation overall: Mean age, gender distribution, total cell number and subset yield were not different between patients and healthy donors. A total of over 90,000,000 sorted cells were examined across all samples, and a strong correlation was observed between cell number per subset and RNA yield. The study compared the TCRB repertoires of sorted circulating CD4+ T cell subsets in recently diagnosed type 1 diabetes patients with those in matched healthy donors. Whereas all 30 or so donors provided naive and central memory subsets, regulatory and stem cell-like memory subsets were isolated from just 8 patients and roughly 8 healthy donors.

Between the V and J ends, shortened by 0 bases and 9 bases respectively, the junction contains 18 bases. CDR3 length: 16 amino acids, cysteine to phenylalanine. Left in the record is the CDR3 DNA by itself, 48 bases read in frame from the first base. Taken from the germline V gene, the CDR1 and CDR2 loops are LGHNA and YSLEER. The full study reports these points: Because cDNA rather than genomic DNA was sequenced, highly expressing activated cells could have been over-represented, although no difference in activation and CD3 levels was found between groups. PCR may preferentially amplify shorter templates, but because patient and control samples were amplified and corrected together, any resulting skew would affect both groups equally. Patients with type 1 diabetes made fewer insertions and deleted more nucleotides at VDJ recombination sites, implying thymic rearrangement abnormalities. A moderate but significant shortening of TCRB CDR3 length was observed in type 1 diabetes patients in all four CD4+ subsets. The naive, central memory and regulatory TCRB repertoires appeared to resemble one another more closely among patients than among healthy donors. Because the HLA sub-analyses included only small numbers of individuals, any influence of HLA type on TCRB rearrangement was left unresolved.

Each donor gave one peripheral blood draw, around 100 mL on average, collected into heparinised tubes. A BD FACSAria II was used to sort naive, central memory, regulatory and stem cell-like memory CD4+ T cells with a panel that included CD45RO, CCR7, CD25, CD127, CD95 and CD27. All sorted populations exceeded 95% purity. PBMCs were isolated immediately by Lymphoprep density gradient centrifugation and stained directly without culture. So that batch effects would be minimized, each experiment stained and sorted samples in pairs, pairing one healthy donor with one patient. All of the isolated RNA was reverse transcribed with the High Capacity cDNA Reverse Transcription Kit, so expressed TCRB transcripts were sequenced. Naive, central memory and regulatory T cell samples underwent deep immunoSEQ sequencing, averaging about 3.3 million total reads per sample. After sorted cells were lysed in RLT buffer, RNA was extracted with DNase-treated RNeasy Micro or Mini kits, with the choice depending on cell number. Each cell subset was processed on its own to prevent cross-contamination, while patient and healthy donor samples were processed together. Using the immunoSEQ multiplex PCR, TCRB sequences were amplified from cDNA into 87-bp fragments spanning the CDR3 region. Sequencing of the amplicons was done on the Illumina HiSeq platform. On the study's bioinformatics: Synthetic template baselines were used to correct PCR bias computationally, reads within Hamming distance 2 were collapsed together, and singletons that could not be merged were discarded. Reads were aligned to IMGT to assign V, D and J genes, CDR3 length, and insertions or deletions at six rearrangement sites. Clonotype counts were normalized to sorted cell number within each subset before computing true diversity and Gini coefficients with the tcR R package. The overlap coefficient, calculated on TCRB nucleotide sequences, was used to quantify repertoire sharing. TCRdb mirrors the immuneACCESS table, restricted to in-frame sequences. Some clones are absent from its copies; in checked studies, under half trace to an unresolved V gene, and the reason for the others is unknown. That table supplies the V and J calls and clone size; D and trimming were determined from the DNA. For this sample there are about 320,000 clones; 11% to 15% appear just once. The top ten clonotypes cover more than 6.5% of the sample.

Worth noting for this clone: The antigen it binds to is not known. The sample holds no much larger clone one base away, and base qualities are not on file.

Specimen: central memory CD4+ T cells from blood. The chain was built from TRBV4-3 and TRBJ1-3; too little of a D gene remains to name it. The receptor comes from a man aged 25 to 40 in good health. The DNA sequence is given as TGCGCCAGCAGCCAAGAACTATCTGCCAGCCGGGGCACCATATATTTT. This is translated as CASSQELSASRGTIYF.